This entry lists 7 T cell receptor beta chains sequenced from one sample in a study of blood T cell repertoires in COVID-19. TCRdb's table, derived via immunoSEQ multiplex PCR, lists solely in-frame clones and lacks some. The sample has 200,000 to 300,000 clones, 70% to 90% seen once. The sequencing sample was made of peripheral blood. These receptors were obtained from a woman in her 40s who had recovered from COVID-19.

In this sample, this clone turned up once. The chain uses TRBV9 and TRBJ1-4; D is unresolved. From germline, CDR1 is SGDLS and CDR2 YYNGEE. The V end lost 3 bases, the J end lost 5 bases, and 14 bases lay between the germline ends. This CDR3 comprises 15 residues. Here the CDR3 DNA reads TGTGCCAGCAGCGGGGGAGAACCATTCAATGAAAAACTGTTTTTT. Amino acid sequence: CASSGGEPFNEKLFF. The complete variable domain, with remaining parts taken from reference TRBV9 and TRBJ1-4, reads DSGVTQTPKHLITATGQRVTLRCSPRSGDLSVYWYQQSLDQGLQFLIQYYNGEERAKGNILERFSAQQFPDLHSELNLSSLELGDSALYFCASSGGEPFNEKLFFGSGTQLSVL.

This chain joins TRBV6-5 and TRBJ1-2; D call uncertain. CDR3 size: 13 residues. Germline CDR1 is MNHEY and CDR2 is SVGAGI. The V gene lost 6 bases and the J gene lost 4 bases, with 12 bases spanning the gap. CDR3 in DNA: TGTGCCAGCAGGTCTGGACTTATCTATGGCTACACCTTC. Amino acid sequence: CASRSGLIYGYTF.

V usage is TRBV11-3 and J usage is TRBJ1-1, with TRBD1 matching 7 bases. The germline V gene encodes CDR1 SGHNT and CDR2 YENEEA. V was pared by 5 bases and J by 1 base, with 7 bases of the junction left unmatched. This CDR3 is 15 amino acids long. In DNA, the CDR3 is TGTGCCAGCAGCCTACTACGACAGGGGAACACTGAAGCTTTCTTT. Translation gives CASSLLRQGNTEAFF.

This chain joins TRBV5-4 and TRBJ2-1, with TRBD2 matching 11 bases. This CDR3 has 16 amino acids. Germline V gene lookup returns CDR1 SGHNT and CDR2 YYREEE (reference sequence). The V gene end was trimmed by 3 bases and the J gene end by 4 bases; junction bases not matched to a gene: 6. CDR3 in amino acids: CASSSKLAGAYNEQFF. The CDR3 DNA reads as TGTGCCAGCAGCTCCAAACTAGCGGGAGCTTACAATGAGCAGTTCTTC.

Here the CDR3 reads CASSLSGRTYGYTF. CDR3 sequence (DNA): TGTGCCAGCAGTTTATCTGGCAGGACTTATGGCTACACCTTC. V and J are TRBV27 and TRBJ1-2; no definite D call. Per germline, CDR1 MNHEY and CDR2 SMNVEV (reference sequence). The CDR3 extends over 14 amino acids. The V end lost 0 bases, the J end lost 5 bases, and 10 bases lay between the germline ends.

The V and J genes are TRBV6-5 and TRBJ1-2, with a weak D call TRBD1 (6 bases). The CDR3 is 14 amino acids. Trimming cost V 6 bases and J 2 bases, with 13 bases left between them. Germline assignment: CDR1 MNHEY and CDR2 SVGAGI. CDR3 nucleotides: TGTGCCAGCAGGGGGGACACACAAAACTATGGCTACACCTTC. Amino acid sequence: CASRGDTQNYGYTF.

CDR3 residues: CASSRTGDTQYF. The CDR3 region has the DNA TGTGCCAGCAGCCGGACTGGGGATACGCAGTATTTT. The V call is TRBV2, the J call TRBJ2-3; tentatively, D is TRBD2 (5 bases). This CDR3 has 12 residues. Germline V lookup: CDR1 SNHLY, CDR2 FYNNEI. Trimming shortened V by 6 bases and J by 6 bases, and 10 bases separated the two germline ends.